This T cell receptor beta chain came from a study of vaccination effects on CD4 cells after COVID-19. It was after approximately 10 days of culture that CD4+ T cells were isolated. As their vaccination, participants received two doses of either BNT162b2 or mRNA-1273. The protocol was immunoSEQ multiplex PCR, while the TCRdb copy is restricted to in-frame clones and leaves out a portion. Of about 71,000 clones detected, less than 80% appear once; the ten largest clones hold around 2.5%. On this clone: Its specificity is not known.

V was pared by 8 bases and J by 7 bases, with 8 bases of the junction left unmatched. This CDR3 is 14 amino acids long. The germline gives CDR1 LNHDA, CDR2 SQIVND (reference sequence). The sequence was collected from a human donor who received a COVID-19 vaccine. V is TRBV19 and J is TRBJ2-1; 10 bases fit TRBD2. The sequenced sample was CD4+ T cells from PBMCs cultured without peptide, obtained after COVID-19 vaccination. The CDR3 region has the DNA TGTGCCAGTTCATGGACTAGCGGTGGGAATGAGCAGTTCTTC. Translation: CASSWTSGGNEQFF.